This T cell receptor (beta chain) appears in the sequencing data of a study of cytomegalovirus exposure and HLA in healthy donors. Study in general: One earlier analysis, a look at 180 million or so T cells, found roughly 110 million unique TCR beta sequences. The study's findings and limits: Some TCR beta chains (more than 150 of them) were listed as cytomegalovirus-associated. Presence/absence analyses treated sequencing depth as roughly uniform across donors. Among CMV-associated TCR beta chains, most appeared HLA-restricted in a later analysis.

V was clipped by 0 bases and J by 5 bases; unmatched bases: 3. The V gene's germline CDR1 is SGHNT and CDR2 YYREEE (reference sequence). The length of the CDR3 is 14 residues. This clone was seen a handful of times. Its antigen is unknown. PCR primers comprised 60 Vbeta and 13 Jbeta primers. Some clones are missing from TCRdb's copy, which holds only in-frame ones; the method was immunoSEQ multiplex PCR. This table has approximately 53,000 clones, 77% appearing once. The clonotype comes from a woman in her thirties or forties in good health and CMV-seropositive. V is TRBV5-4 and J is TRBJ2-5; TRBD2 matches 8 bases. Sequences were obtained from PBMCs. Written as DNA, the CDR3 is TGTGCCAGCAGCTTGGTCCAGCGGGGGGAGACCCAGTACTTC. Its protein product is CASSLVQRGETQYF.